This entry lists 29 T cell receptor beta chains sequenced from one sample in a study of blood T cell repertoires in COVID-19. Profiled with immunoSEQ multiplex PCR; TCRdb holds only in-frame clones, not every one. Of over 150,000 clones detected, roughly 90% appear once; the ten largest clones hold around 6.5%. The material sequenced was PBMCs or T cells enriched from blood (not recorded which). The source is a woman between 45 and 60 years old who had recovered from COVID-19.

The CDR3 sequence: CASSLGLSGEQYF. DNA for the CDR3: TGTGCCAGCAGCTTAGGACTCTCCGGAGAGCAGTACTTC. The V gene is TRBV11-3, the J gene TRBJ2-7; D call uncertain. The CDR3 is 13 residues long. Germline CDR1 and CDR2: SGHNT and YENEEA. The V end lost 1 base, the J end lost 7 bases, and 11 bases lay between the germline ends.

This clone showed up just a few times. The chain combines TRBV7-6 with TRBJ2-1; TRBD2 aligns across 7 bases. Germline V gene sequence: CDR1 SGHVS, CDR2 FNYEAQ. This CDR3 is built from 15 residues. V lost 3 bases, J lost 3 bases, and 5 bases stayed unmatched. As DNA, the CDR3 is TGTGCCAGCAGCTTGGGGTCGGGGGGCTACAATGAGCAGTTCTTC. This sequence encodes CASSLGSGGYNEQFF. Using reference TRBV7-6 and TRBJ2-1 for the parts outside the CDR3, the full variable domain is GAGVSQSPRYKVTKRGQDVALRCDPISGHVSLYWYRQALGQGPEFLTYFNYEAQQDKSGLPNDRFSAERPEGSISTLTIQRTEQRDSAMYRCASSLGSGGYNEQFFGPGTRLTVL.

This clone was seen a single time. The V and J genes are TRBV19 and TRBJ2-5; 11 positions agree with TRBD1. The CDR3 extends over 15 amino acids. The V and J ends lost 5 bases and 3 bases, in that order; junction bases with no gene match: 5. Germline values: CDR1 LNHDA, CDR2 SQIVND (reference sequence). CDR3 loop: CASSSLGQGEETQYF. In nucleotides, the CDR3 is TGTGCCAGTAGTTCTCTGGGACAGGGGGAAGAGACCCAGTACTTC.

V is TRBV29-1 and J is TRBJ2-5; 11 nucleotides match TRBD2. The V gene's germline CDR1 is SQVTM and CDR2 ANQGSEA. This CDR3 spans 14 amino acids. After removal of 7 bases from V and 8 bases from J, the junction contained 12 bases not matched to a gene. CDR3 bases: TGCAGCGCTCTCAAAACTAGCGGGAGTACAACCCAGTACTTC. Protein product: CSALKTSGSTTQYF. Full variable domain (outside the CDR3, taken from reference TRBV29-1 and TRBJ2-5): SAVISQKPSRDICQRGTSLTIQCQVDSQVTMMFWYRQQPGQSLTLIATANQGSEATYESGFVIDKFPISRPNLTFSTLTVSNMSPEDSSIYLCSALKTSGSTTQYFGPGTRLLVL.

This clone showed up just once. This chain connects TRBV10-3 to TRBJ1-2; TRBD1 matches at 11 bases. From germline, CDR1 is ENHRY and CDR2 SYGVKD. Germline trimming cut 10 bases from V and 2 bases from J; bases unmatched to any gene: 12. The length of the CDR3 is 16 residues. CDR3 protein: CATYDPGQGGNYGYTF. CDR3 in DNA: TGTGCCACCTACGACCCGGGACAGGGGGGAAACTATGGCTACACCTTC.

The rearrangement joins TRBV28 to TRBJ1-6; tentative D call: TRBD1 (5 bases). The CDR3 loop spans 15 amino acids. The germline V gene encodes CDR1 MDHEN and CDR2 SYDVKM. V was clipped by 2 bases and J by 10 bases, with 15 bases between them. The CDR3 here is CASSLQGRGSSPLHF. For the CDR3, the DNA is TGTGCCAGCAGTTTACAGGGAAGGGGATCCTCACCCCTCCACTTT.

The chain is built from TRBV5-4 and TRBJ1-1, with D unresolved. V was trimmed by 0 bases and J by 4 bases, leaving 7 bases between them. The CDR3 covers 13 residues. CDR1 SGHNT and CDR2 YYREEE come from the germline V gene (reference sequence). The CDR3 sequence: CASSLANPTEAFF. In DNA form, the CDR3 reads TGTGCCAGCAGCTTGGCCAATCCCACTGAAGCTTTCTTT. Full variable domain (rest looked up from reference TRBV5-4 and TRBJ1-1): ETGVTQSPTHLIKTRGQQVTLRCSSQSGHNTVSWYQQALGQGPQFIFQYYREEENGRGNFPPRFSGLQFPNYSSELNVNALELDDSALYLCASSLANPTEAFFGQGTRLTVV.

The V gene is TRBV27, the J gene TRBJ2-1, with 13 positions matching TRBD2. This CDR3 comprises 17 residues. The V gene end was trimmed by 2 bases and the J gene end by 7 bases; junction bases not matched to a gene: 8. The germline gives CDR1 MNHEY, CDR2 SMNVEV (reference sequence). CDR3 amino acids: CASSLMVLAGGMNEQFF. CDR3 nucleotide sequence: TGTGCCAGCAGTTTAATGGTACTAGCGGGAGGGATGAATGAGCAGTTCTTC.

The chain employs TRBV18 and TRBJ1-5, with D possibly matching TRBD1 (6 bases). Germline V gene sequence: CDR1 KGHSH, CDR2 LQKENI. V was cut by 6 bases and J by 5 bases, with 11 bases left in between. The CDR3 length is 13 residues. CDR3 sequence reads: CASSRDTDQPQHF. The DNA for the CDR3 is TGTGCCAGCTCTCGGGACACTGATCAGCCCCAGCATTTT.

This chain links TRBV3-1 (or the pseudogene TRBV3-2) with TRBJ2-3, with a weak D call TRBD2 (5 bases). Trimming cost V 4 bases and J 0 bases, with 14 bases left between them. Germline V CDR1 and CDR2: LGHDT, YNNKEL (reference sequence). This CDR3 comprises 16 residues. CDR3: CASSRSATVSTDTQYF. In DNA form, the CDR3 reads TGTGCCAGCAGCCGTAGCGCGACGGTAAGCACAGATACGCAGTATTTT.

J is TRBJ2-7 and V is TRBV3-1 (or the pseudogene TRBV3-2); D unclear. The CDR3 length is 15 residues. With 0 bases removed from V and 6 bases from J, the gap between germline ends came to 15 bases. Germline loops: CDR1 LGHDT, CDR2 YNNKEL (reference sequence). As DNA, the CDR3 is TGTGCCAGCAGCCAAGATCCACACGGAGCTGGCGAGCAGTACTTC. Amino acids: CASSQDPHGAGEQYF.

The rearrangement links TRBV20-1 to TRBJ2-7, with 7 bases fitting TRBD1. The germline gives CDR1 DFQATT, CDR2 SNEGSKA (reference sequence). This CDR3 is 11 amino acids long. V lost 0 bases to trimming and J lost 11 bases; unmatched junction nucleotides: 4. The CDR3 loop reads CSARELGTEYF. In DNA form, the CDR3 reads TGCAGTGCTAGAGAACTAGGGACAGAGTACTTC.

V is TRBV5-1 and J is TRBJ1-1; 9 bases match TRBD1. Germline CDR1 reads SGHRS; CDR2 reads YFSETQ. J gave up 7 bases and V 4 bases, and 11 bases lay outside the gene matches. The CDR3 has 15 amino acids. The CDR3 reads CASSPGTGGRGEAFF. Here the CDR3 DNA reads TGCGCCAGCAGCCCGGGAACAGGGGGCCGGGGTGAAGCTTTCTTT.

V usage is TRBV18 and J usage is TRBJ1-5; 8 bases are a match to TRBD1. CDR3 length: 20 residues. Germline-derived CDR1 and CDR2 are KGHSH and LQKENI. V shed 2 bases and J 1 base; nucleotides not matched to a gene: 16. The CDR3 is CASSPGGQEPMGWSNQPQHF. DNA for the CDR3: TGTGCCAGCTCACCAGGGGGACAGGAGCCTATGGGCTGGAGCAATCAGCCCCAGCATTTT.

This clone was seen more than once but under ten times. The CDR3 DNA follows: TGCGCCAGCAGCCAAGATACAGCTAGCAGCCACAATGAGCAGTTCTTC. Translated: CASSQDTASSHNEQFF. V gene TRBV4-1 combines with J gene TRBJ2-1; possibly TRBD2 for D (5 bases). CDR1 is MGHRA, CDR2 YSYEKL, per germline. The CDR3 totals 16 residues. V was clipped by 0 bases and J by 5 bases, with 14 bases between them.

This clone was detected only once. The chain uses TRBV11-2 and TRBJ2-7; possibly TRBD1 for D (6 bases). CDR3 length: 14 amino acids. V lost 4 bases, J lost 1 base, and 11 bases lay in between. Germline V lookup: CDR1 SGHAT, CDR2 FQNNGV. The CDR3 coding sequence is TGTGCCAGCAGCTCTACAGGGATTTCCTACGAGCAGTACTTC. The encoded protein is CASSSTGISYEQYF.

The chain links TRBV24-1 to TRBJ2-5; a possible D gene is TRBD1 (5 bases). Germline lookup yields CDR1 KGHDR and CDR2 SFDVKD. This CDR3 comprises 15 residues. Deletions cut 2 bases from V and 1 base from J, with 10 bases between. This chain's CDR3 is CATSDSRTPQETQYF. Here the CDR3 DNA reads TGTGCCACCAGTGATTCCCGGACACCCCAAGAGACCCAGTACTTC.

The rearrangement links TRBV28 to TRBJ2-1, with 7 bases aligning to TRBD2. V lost 5 bases and J lost 10; bases outside the gene matches: 11. The CDR3 consists of 14 residues. Germline CDR1 MDHEN, CDR2 SYDVKM. The CDR3 loop is CASSPLKRGGEQFF. The DNA for the CDR3 is TGTGCCAGCAGTCCCCTCAAGCGGGGCGGGGAGCAGTTCTTC. Combining the CDR3 with reference TRBV28 and TRBJ2-1 gives the whole variable domain DVKVTQSSRYLVKRTGEKVFLECVQDMDHENMFWYRQDPGLGLRLIYFSYDVKMKEKGDIPEGYSVSREKKERFSLILESASTNQTSMYLCASSPLKRGGEQFFGPGTRLTVL.

This clone has more than one count but fewer than ten. The J gene is TRBJ1-4, the V gene TRBV19; TRBD1 matches 9 bases. Germline CDR1 and CDR2: LNHDA and SQIVND (reference sequence). The CDR3 has 16 amino acids. Trimming removed 5 bases from V and 5 bases from J; junction bases left unmatched: 9. The CDR3 spells CASSPGRTGGNEKLFF. The CDR3 region has the DNA TGTGCCAGTAGTCCCGGTCGCACAGGGGGCAATGAAAAACTGTTTTTT. The full variable domain, its missing parts supplied by reference TRBV19 and TRBJ1-4, is DGGITQSPKYLFRKEGQNVTLSCEQNLNHDAMYWYRQDPGQGLRLIYYSQIVNDFQKGDIAEGYSVSREKKESFPLTVTSAQKNPTAFYLCASSPGRTGGNEKLFFGSGTQLSVL.

This clone showed up just once. The chain joins TRBV7-6 to TRBJ1-6; D ambiguous. V was clipped by 6 bases and J by 8 bases, with 17 bases between them. CDR1 is SGHVS, CDR2 FNYEAQ, per germline. This CDR3 is built from 15 residues. The CDR3 loop is CASRTDSTSDSPLHF. Written as DNA, the CDR3 is TGTGCCAGCAGGACGGACTCTACCTCGGATTCACCCCTCCACTTT.

The chain links TRBV29-1 to TRBJ2-7, with 8 bases matching TRBD1. From germline, CDR1 is SQVTM and CDR2 ANQGSEA. The V gene end was trimmed by 6 bases and the J gene end by 0 bases; junction bases not matched to a gene: 7. The CDR3 runs 14 residues. This CDR3 reads CSVAGQDLSYEQYF. As DNA, the CDR3 is TGCAGCGTCGCGGGACAGGATCTCTCCTACGAGCAGTACTTC.

V gene TRBV5-4 combines with J gene TRBJ2-3; TRBD2 is a possible D gene (6 bases). The germline CDR1 and CDR2 sequences are SGHNT and YYREEE (reference sequence). V was pared by 0 bases and J by 8 bases, with 19 bases between. This CDR3 has 16 amino acids. The CDR3 reads CASSLAGLYTVGTQYF. DNA for the CDR3: TGTGCCAGCAGCTTGGCTGGACTATACACAGTTGGTACGCAGTATTTT.

This sequence joins TRBV20-1 and TRBJ1-6; TRBD1 agrees at 7 bases. Germline CDR1 reads DFQATT; CDR2 reads SNEGSKA (reference sequence). This CDR3 has 15 residues. J gave up 7 bases and V 3 bases, and 9 bases lay outside the gene matches. DNA of the CDR3: TGCAGTGCTAGTAACCCGGGACAGCAAAATTCACCCCTCCACTTT. This encodes CSASNPGQQNSPLHF.

The gene calls are TRBV27 and TRBJ1-2; D may be TRBD1 (5 bases). V dropped 6 bases and J dropped 5 bases, with 25 bases sitting between them. CDR3 size: 17 residues. CDR1 and CDR2 from the germline V gene are MNHEY and SMNVEV (reference sequence). CDR3 nucleotide sequence: TGTGCCAGCAGGAATTCTGGGACTCCGGGAAGGAATTATGGCTACACCTTC. Protein product: CASRNSGTPGRNYGYTF.

This chain connects TRBV27 to TRBJ1-1; D not resolved. The germline CDR1 and CDR2 sequences are MNHEY and SMNVEV (reference sequence). V was pared by 2 bases and J by 5 bases, with 12 bases between. This CDR3 is 14 amino acids long. CDR3 DNA sequence: TGTGCCAGCAGTTTACGGGTGAGGAAGACTGAAGCTTTCTTT. It translates to CASSLRVRKTEAFF.

A few counts support this clone. The rearrangement joins TRBV29-1 to TRBJ2-3; D possibly corresponds to TRBD1 (6 bases). This CDR3 region has 13 residues. Trimming removed 3 bases from V and 1 base from J, with 8 bases in between. The germline gives CDR1 SQVTM, CDR2 ANQGSEA. The DNA of the CDR3 is TGCAGCGTTGACAGGGGAGGCACAGATACGCAGTATTTT. Translating gives CSVDRGGTDTQYF.

A single count supports this clone. The rearrangement joins TRBV6-1 to TRBJ2-6, with D perhaps matching TRBD2 (5 bases). The CDR3 runs to 17 residues. Germline assignment: CDR1 MNHNS and CDR2 SASEGT. The V and J ends lost 4 bases and 1 base respectively, with 14 bases between them. CDR3 amino acids: CASSVVPRGSGANVLTF. CDR3 sequence (DNA): TGTGCCAGCAGTGTGGTACCGCGAGGGTCTGGGGCCAACGTCCTGACTTTC.

J is TRBJ2-1 and V is TRBV29-1, with 14 nucleotides matching TRBD2. V gave up 4 bases and J gave up 6 bases; unmatched junction bases: 5. CDR3 length equals 15 residues. Germline CDR1 reads SQVTM; CDR2 reads ANQGSEA. The CDR3 sequence: CSVGTSGRSGNEQFF. For the CDR3, the DNA is TGCAGCGTTGGGACTAGCGGGAGGTCTGGCAATGAGCAGTTCTTC.

The chain is built from TRBV7-2 and TRBJ1-2; weak D call: TRBD1 (6 bases). The CDR3 spans 15 residues. Trimming removed 5 bases at V and 7 bases at J, with 20 bases between. Germline-derived CDR1 and CDR2 are SGHTA and FQGNSA. CDR3 sequence: CASSTGGGVIGGYTF. DNA for the CDR3: TGTGCCAGCAGCACCGGGGGGGGCGTAATTGGTGGCTACACCTTC.